One TCR beta chain is described in this entry. What it binds is not known. These data originate in a study of identical twins. Findings and caveats of the study: Within twin pairs, the out-of-frame alpha sequences they shared showed excess low generation probability. Invariant populations such as MAIT and iNKT cells could partly muddle zero-insertion analyses.

V was pared by 2 bases and J by 5 bases, with 10 bases between. The CDR3 is 13 amino acids. From germline, CDR1 is SGHKS and CDR2 YYEKEE (reference sequence). TCRdb re-called the 5' RACE reads through MiXCR, storing one row per CDR3 protein. Here the sample spans 420,000 or so distinct CDR3 sequences, under 20% being singletons. Material: naive T cells sorted from blood. The chain uses TRBV5-5 and TRBJ2-5, with a weak D call TRBD1 (6 bases). The sequence derives from a man aged 45-65 years in good health. CDR3 protein: CASSFWGRETQYF. The CDR3 DNA reads as TGTGCCAGCAGCTTTTGGGGGCGGGAGACCCAGTACTTC.